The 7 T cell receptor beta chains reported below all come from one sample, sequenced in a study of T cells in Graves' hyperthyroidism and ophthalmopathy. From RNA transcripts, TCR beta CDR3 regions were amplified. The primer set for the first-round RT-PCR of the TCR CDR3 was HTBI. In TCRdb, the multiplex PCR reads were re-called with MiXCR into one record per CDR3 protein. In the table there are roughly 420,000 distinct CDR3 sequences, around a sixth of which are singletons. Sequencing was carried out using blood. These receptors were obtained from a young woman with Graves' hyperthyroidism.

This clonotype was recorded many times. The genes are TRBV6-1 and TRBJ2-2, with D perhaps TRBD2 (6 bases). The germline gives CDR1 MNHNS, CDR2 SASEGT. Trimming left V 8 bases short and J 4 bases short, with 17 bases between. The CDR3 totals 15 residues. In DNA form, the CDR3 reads TGTGCCAGCGGCGGGACCGTGGCGGGCACCGGGGAGCTGTTTTTT. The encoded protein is CASGGTVAGTGELFF.

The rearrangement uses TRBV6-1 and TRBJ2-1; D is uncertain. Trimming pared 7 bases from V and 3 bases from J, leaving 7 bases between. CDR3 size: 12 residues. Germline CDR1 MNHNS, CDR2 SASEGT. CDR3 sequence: CASIGSYNEQFF. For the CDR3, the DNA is TGTGCCAGCATCGGCAGCTACAATGAGCAGTTCTTC.

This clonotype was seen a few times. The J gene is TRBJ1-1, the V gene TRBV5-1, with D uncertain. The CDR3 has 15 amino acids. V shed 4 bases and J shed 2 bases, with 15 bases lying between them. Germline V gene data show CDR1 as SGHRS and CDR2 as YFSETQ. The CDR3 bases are TGCGCCAGCAGCCGGGAACGTGGGGTTAACACTGAAGCTTTCTTT. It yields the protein CASSRERGVNTEAFF.

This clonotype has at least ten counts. The CDR3 DNA reads TGTGCCAGCAGTGCCCGGGACAGGGCGTCACCCCTCCACTTT. Translating gives CASSARDRASPLHF. This sequence joins TRBV12-3 or TRBV12-4 and TRBJ1-6; TRBD1 matches 9 bases. V lost 5 bases to trimming and J lost 10 bases; unmatched junction nucleotides: 6. This CDR3 is built from 14 residues.

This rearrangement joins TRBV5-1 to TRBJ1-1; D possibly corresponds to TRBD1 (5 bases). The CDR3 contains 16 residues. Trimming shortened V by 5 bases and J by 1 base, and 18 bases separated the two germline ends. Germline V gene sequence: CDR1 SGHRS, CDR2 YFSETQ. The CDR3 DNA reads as TGCGCCAGCAGTCTTGGATTCAGGGCGGGGAACACTGAAGCTTTCTTT. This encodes CASSLGFRAGNTEAFF.

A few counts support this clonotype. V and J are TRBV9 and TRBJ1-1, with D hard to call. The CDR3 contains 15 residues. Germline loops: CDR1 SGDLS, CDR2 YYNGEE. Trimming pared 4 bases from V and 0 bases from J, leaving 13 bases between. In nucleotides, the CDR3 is TGTGCCAGCAGCCCCTGGCAGTCATTGAACACTGAAGCTTTCTTT. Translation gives CASSPWQSLNTEAFF.

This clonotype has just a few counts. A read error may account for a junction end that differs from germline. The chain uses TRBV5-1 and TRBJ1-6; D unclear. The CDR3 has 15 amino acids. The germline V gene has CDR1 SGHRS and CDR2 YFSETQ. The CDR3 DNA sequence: TGTGCCAGCAGCTTCGGTGGTACTAGGAATTCACCCCTCCACTTT. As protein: CASSFGGTRNSPLHF. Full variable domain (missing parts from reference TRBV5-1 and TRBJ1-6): KAGVTQTPRYLIKTRGQQVTLSCSPISGHRSVSWYQQTPGQGLQFLFEYFSETQRNKGNFPGRFSGRQFSNSRSEMNVSTLELGDSALYLCASSFGGTRNSPLHFGNGTRLTVT.